Listed here are 28 T cell receptor beta chains from one sample, sequenced in a study of shared clonotypes between healthy human individuals. TCRdb's copy holds only in-frame clones and misses some; the assay was immunoSEQ multiplex PCR. This table holds roughly 2.2 million clones, approximately 93% found once. Sequenced input: naive CD4+ T cells from PBMCs. As for subset: CD45RA+ positively selected. The receptors here all came from a man younger than 35 in good health. Some clones in this sample may be carry-over from other donors' samples.

This chain joins TRBV28 and TRBJ1-2; 8 bases match TRBD1. CDR1 and CDR2 from the germline V gene are MDHEN and SYDVKM. V was pared by 1 base and J by 6 bases, with 13 bases of the junction left unmatched. This CDR3 is built from 17 residues. CDR3 loop: CASSLYQGALVGHGYTF. The CDR3, as DNA: TGTGCCAGCAGTTTATATCAGGGGGCCCTCGTTGGACATGGCTACACCTTC.

The chain recombines TRBV5-6 with TRBJ2-7, with D possibly matching TRBD2 (7 bases). V was clipped by 5 bases and J by 4 bases, with 19 bases between them. Germline loops: CDR1 SGHDT, CDR2 YYEEEE. This CDR3 comprises 15 residues. CDR3 bases: TGTGCCAGCAGTTTTGGGCTGGGGGGGCTTTACGAGCAGTACTTC. This gives the protein CASSFGLGGLYEQYF. The full variable domain, rest sourced from reference TRBV5-6 and TRBJ2-7, is DAGVTQSPTHLIKTRGQQVTLRCSPKSGHDTVSWYQQALGQGPQFIFQYYEEEERQRGNFPDRFSGHQFPNYSSELNVNALLLGDSALYLCASSFGLGGLYEQYFGPGTRLTVT.

Only a few counts were recorded for this clone. The rearrangement uses TRBV27 and TRBJ2-7; possibly TRBD2 for D (5 bases). This CDR3 has 13 residues. The V gene's germline CDR1 is MNHEY and CDR2 SMNVEV (reference sequence). With 3 bases removed from V and 5 bases from J, the gap between germline ends came to 11 bases. CDR3 coding DNA: TGTGCCAGCAGTTTCCCAGCGGCACACGAGCAGTACTTC. It is translated as CASSFPAAHEQYF.

To note about this clone: The sample contains more than one DNA sequence encoding this CDR3. The chain recombines TRBV6-6 with TRBJ1-3; D gene ambiguous. This CDR3 region has 15 residues. Trimming took 0 bases from V and 4 from J, leaving 10 bases between them. Germline CDR1 and CDR2: MNHNY and SVGAGI (reference sequence). CDR3 in amino acids: CASSYSGGVGNTIYF. For the CDR3, the DNA is TGTGCCAGCAGTTACTCGGGTGGGGTCGGAAACACCATATATTTT.

Written as DNA, the CDR3 is TGTGCCAGCAGCCAAGCGGTCGGGAGGGCCTCTTGGGAGCAGTTCTTC. Its protein is CASSQAVGRASWEQFF. The chain uses TRBV4-2 and TRBJ2-1, with 8 nucleotides matching TRBD2. CDR3 length: 16 residues. Germline assignment: CDR1 LGHNA and CDR2 YNFKEQ. Losses at the gene ends were 1 base for V and 10 bases for J; bases not matched to a gene: 12.

The chain uses TRBV28 and TRBJ1-3, with D perhaps TRBD1 (5 bases). This CDR3 region has 15 residues. Looked up from germline, CDR1 is MDHEN and CDR2 is SYDVKM. Trimming stripped 6 bases from V and 4 bases from J, with 16 bases between. This CDR3 reads CASSRGTLRGNTIYF. CDR3 bases: TGTGCCAGCAGCCGAGGGACTTTAAGAGGAAACACCATATATTTT. The complete variable domain, with remaining parts taken from reference TRBV28 and TRBJ1-3, reads DVKVTQSSRYLVKRTGEKVFLECVQDMDHENMFWYRQDPGLGLRLIYFSYDVKMKEKGDIPEGYSVSREKKERFSLILESASTNQTSMYLCASSRGTLRGNTIYFGEGSWLTVV.

This clone appeared a few times. The chain uses TRBV28 and TRBJ1-5; D uncertain. V was clipped by 5 bases and J by 4 bases, with 6 bases between them. The CDR3 covers 12 residues. Looked up from germline, CDR1 is MDHEN and CDR2 is SYDVKM. CDR3 sequence reads: CASSTLNQPQHF. The CDR3 coding sequence is TGTGCCAGCAGTACCCTAAATCAGCCCCAGCATTTT.

The chain uses TRBV11-2 and TRBJ2-1; D is unresolved. CDR1 and CDR2 (germline): SGHAT, FQNNGV. This CDR3 is built from 12 residues. V gave up 5 bases and J gave up 7 bases, with 9 bases separating them. The CDR3 DNA follows: TGTGCCAGCAGCCAGGAGCGAAATGAGCAGTTCTTC. This gives the protein CASSQERNEQFF. Using reference TRBV11-2 and TRBJ2-1 for the parts outside the CDR3, the full variable domain is EAGVAQSPRYKIIEKRQSVAFWCNPISGHATLYWYQQILGQGPKLLIQFQNNGVVDDSQLPKDRFSAERLKGVDSTLKIQPAKLEDSAVYLCASSQERNEQFFGPGTRLTVL.

The table lists this clone with a count of one. CDR3 nucleotides: TGTGCCAGCAGTGGGGGGGGCAAAAGCAATCAGCCCCAGCATTTT. Translating it yields CASSGGGKSNQPQHF. This chain links TRBV28 with TRBJ1-5; the D gene is possibly TRBD1 (6 bases). The V end lost 5 bases, the J end lost 1 base, and 12 bases lay between the germline ends. The CDR3 has 15 amino acids. Germline assignment: CDR1 MDHEN and CDR2 SYDVKM.

CDR3 DNA: TGTGCCAGCAGCTTATCCACAAACACCTACAATGAGCAGTTCTTC. Its protein product is CASSLSTNTYNEQFF. The rearrangement joins TRBV7-3 to TRBJ2-1; D unresolved. The CDR3 runs 15 residues. Per germline, CDR1 SGHTA and CDR2 FQGTGA. Trimming took 2 bases from V and 2 from J, leaving 10 bases between them.

This clone appeared once. The chain is built from TRBV5-1 and TRBJ1-4, with D maybe TRBD1 (5 bases). The germline V gene has CDR1 SGHRS and CDR2 YFSETQ. With 4 bases removed from V and 5 bases from J, the gap between germline ends came to 12 bases. CDR3 length: 14 residues. CDR3 region: CASSLTAVNEKLFF. The CDR3 region has the DNA TGCGCCAGCAGCCTGACAGCAGTCAATGAAAAACTGTTTTTT.

The chain has TRBV9 and TRBJ2-1; 7 bases map to TRBD2. Germline V gives CDR1 SGDLS, CDR2 YYNGEE. CDR3 size: 15 residues. After removal of 0 bases from V and 8 bases from J, the junction contained 8 bases not matched to a gene. CDR3 region: CASSVAGGRSDEQFF. CDR3 nucleotides: TGTGCCAGCAGCGTAGCAGGCGGGAGATCCGATGAGCAGTTCTTC.

The genes are TRBV29-1 and TRBJ2-7; D gene unclear. The CDR3 covers 12 residues. Trimming left V 7 bases short and J 2 bases short, with 12 bases between. The germline CDR1 and CDR2 sequences are SQVTM and ANQGSEA. The CDR3 spells CSAQQGTYEQYF. The CDR3, as DNA: TGCAGCGCACAACAAGGGACCTACGAGCAGTACTTC.

The V gene is TRBV27, the J gene TRBJ2-7; D remains ambiguous. Per the germline V gene, CDR1 is MNHEY and CDR2 is SMNVEV (reference sequence). The V end lost 5 bases, the J end lost 3 bases, and 11 bases lay between the germline ends. The CDR3 consists of 13 residues. The CDR3 DNA reads TGTGCCAGCAGTAGGTCACCCGGCTACGAGCAGTACTTC. Amino acid sequence: CASSRSPGYEQYF.

The genes are TRBV4-1 and TRBJ1-2, with D maybe TRBD1 (5 bases). The CDR3 spans 14 residues. V dropped 1 base and J dropped 9 bases, with 15 bases sitting between them. The germline gives CDR1 MGHRA, CDR2 YSYEKL. CDR3 DNA: TGCGCCAGCAGCCAAGTTGACAGCCCCCCTCGCTACACCTTC. As protein: CASSQVDSPPRYTF.

The chain employs TRBV29-1 and TRBJ1-1; D is unresolved. Trimming pared 8 bases from V and 7 bases from J, leaving 17 bases between. Germline lookup yields CDR1 SQVTM and CDR2 ANQGSEA. This CDR3 is 12 amino acids long. CDR3 nucleotide sequence: TGCAGCTCCAAAGGGTATGGGAGTGAAGCTTTCTTT. It translates to CSSKGYGSEAFF. The variable domain in full, with the rest retrieved from reference TRBV29-1 and TRBJ1-1, is SAVISQKPSRDICQRGTSLTIQCQVDSQVTMMFWYRQQPGQSLTLIATANQGSEATYESGFVIDKFPISRPNLTFSTLTVSNMSPEDSSIYLCSSKGYGSEAFFGQGTRLTVV.

The rearrangement uses TRBV7-9 and TRBJ2-5, with 9 nucleotides matching TRBD2. Germline loops: CDR1 SEHNR, CDR2 FQNEAQ (reference sequence). The CDR3 runs 16 residues. V shed 2 bases and J 2 bases; nucleotides not matched to a gene: 6. The CDR3 region is CASSLLSLAGQETQYF. CDR3 nucleotides: TGTGCCAGCAGCTTATTGTCCCTAGCGGGACAAGAGACCCAGTACTTC.

V usage is TRBV5-1 and J usage is TRBJ2-5; 9 positions match TRBD1. CDR1 is SGHRS, CDR2 YFSETQ, per germline. The CDR3 is 14 amino acids. J lost 5 bases, V lost 3 bases, and 5 bases had no gene match. The CDR3 region has the DNA TGCGCCAGCAGCTACAGGGGGCGGTGGGAGACCCAGTACTTC. Translation: CASSYRGRWETQYF.

V and J are TRBV27 and TRBJ2-1; 11 nucleotides match TRBD2. Per germline, CDR1 MNHEY and CDR2 SMNVEV (reference sequence). After removal of 5 bases from V and 7 bases from J, the junction contained 13 bases not matched to a gene. The CDR3 runs 17 residues. CDR3: CASSPLPTSGTGNEQFF. The CDR3 region has the DNA TGTGCCAGCAGTCCTCTCCCGACTAGCGGGACGGGTAATGAGCAGTTCTTC.

The genes are TRBV7-9 and TRBJ2-6, with D unresolved. Germline V CDR1 and CDR2: SEHNR, FQNEAQ (reference sequence). With 7 bases removed from V and 0 bases from J, the gap between germline ends came to 13 bases. This CDR3 is 16 amino acids long. The CDR3 DNA reads TGTGCCAGCATCTACGACCGGACCTCTGGGGCCAACGTCCTGACTTTC. Its protein is CASIYDRTSGANVLTF.

The table lists this clone with a count of one. CDR3 in amino acids: CASSPTTSSYEQYF. Here the CDR3 DNA reads TGTGCCAGCAGCCCAACGACTAGCAGCTACGAGCAGTACTTC. This sequence joins TRBV7-9 and TRBJ2-7, with TRBD2 identical over 7 bases. The CDR3 totals 14 residues. V lost 5 bases, J lost 3 bases, and 7 bases stayed unmatched. CDR1 is SEHNR, CDR2 FQNEAQ, per germline (reference sequence). Full variable domain (rest looked up from reference TRBV7-9 and TRBJ2-7): DTGVSQNPRHKITKRGQNVTFRCDPISEHNRLYWYRQTLGQGPEFLTYFQNEAQLEKSRLLSDRFSAERPKGSFSTLEIQRTEQGDSAMYLCASSPTTSSYEQYFGPGTRLTVT.

The V and J genes are TRBV19 and TRBJ1-4; 7 nucleotides agree with TRBD1. The germline gives CDR1 LNHDA, CDR2 SQIVND (reference sequence). Trimming took 3 bases from V and 6 from J; bases not matched to a gene: 16. The CDR3 runs 18 residues. CDR3 sequence: CASSIANRGSPNDEKLFF. CDR3 sequence (DNA): TGTGCCAGTAGTATCGCGAACAGGGGATCGCCAAATGATGAAAAACTGTTTTTT. Full variable domain (remainder filled in from reference TRBV19 and TRBJ1-4): DGGITQSPKYLFRKEGQNVTLSCEQNLNHDAMYWYRQDPGQGLRLIYYSQIVNDFQKGDIAEGYSVSREKKESFPLTVTSAQKNPTAFYLCASSIANRGSPNDEKLFFGSGTQLSVL.

J is TRBJ2-7 and V is TRBV19, with TRBD2 matching 11 bases. Germline V gives CDR1 LNHDA, CDR2 SQIVND (reference sequence). V gave up 4 bases and J gave up 2 bases; unmatched junction bases: 4. This CDR3 spans 15 amino acids. CDR3: CASSTGTSGTYEQYF. CDR3 bases: TGTGCCAGTAGTACCGGGACTAGCGGTACCTACGAGCAGTACTTC.

Remarks on this clone: Different DNA sequences within this sample yield the same CDR3. The chain uses TRBV28 and TRBJ2-3; perhaps TRBD1 as D (6 bases). Trimming removed 5 bases from V and 1 base from J, with 13 bases in between. Germline V gives CDR1 MDHEN, CDR2 SYDVKM. This CDR3 contains 15 residues. In DNA form, the CDR3 reads TGTGCCAGCAGTCCCCTGGGGGCCGGCACAGATACGCAGTATTTT. Its translation: CASSPLGAGTDTQYF.

The V call is TRBV30, the J call TRBJ1-2, with D hard to call. The germline CDR1 and CDR2 sequences are GTSNPN and SVGIG (reference sequence). The CDR3 totals 13 residues. V lost 5 bases, J lost 4 bases, and 14 bases lay in between. The CDR3 DNA reads as TGTGCCTGGTTTTCATTACATACCTATGGCTACACCTTC. Protein product: CAWFSLHTYGYTF. Drawing the rest from reference TRBV30 and TRBJ1-2, the complete variable domain is SQTIHQWPATLVQPVGSPLSLECTVEGTSNPNLYWYRQAAGRGLQLLFYSVGIGQISSEVPQNLSASRPQDRQFILSSKKLLLSDSGFYLCAWFSLHTYGYTFGSGTRLTVV.

The rearrangement links TRBV19 to TRBJ1-1; no definite D call. Trimming took 4 bases from V and 3 from J, leaving 9 bases between them. The CDR3 consists of 13 residues. CDR1 and CDR2 (germline): LNHDA, SQIVND (reference sequence). CDR3 in DNA: TGTGCCAGTAGTAACCGGGCCCACACTGAAGCTTTCTTT. This sequence encodes CASSNRAHTEAFF.

This chain joins TRBV27 and TRBJ2-7, with 7 bases lining up with TRBD1. The CDR3 sequence is 14 residues long. V gave up 8 bases and J gave up 2 bases; unmatched junction bases: 9. Germline lookup yields CDR1 MNHEY and CDR2 SMNVEV (reference sequence). The CDR3 nucleotides are TGTGCCAGCCGTCTACGGGACAGAGCCTACGAGCAGTACTTC. Encoded protein: CASRLRDRAYEQYF.

The V call is TRBV28, the J call TRBJ2-2, with D perhaps matching TRBD1 (6 bases). V was pared by 4 bases and J by 0 bases, with 15 bases between. In germline, CDR1 is MDHEN, CDR2 SYDVKM. CDR3 length: 17 amino acids. CDR3 coding DNA: TGTGCCAGCAGTTCCGCCCAGGGGCTTACGAACACCGGGGAGCTGTTTTTT. This codes for CASSSAQGLTNTGELFF.